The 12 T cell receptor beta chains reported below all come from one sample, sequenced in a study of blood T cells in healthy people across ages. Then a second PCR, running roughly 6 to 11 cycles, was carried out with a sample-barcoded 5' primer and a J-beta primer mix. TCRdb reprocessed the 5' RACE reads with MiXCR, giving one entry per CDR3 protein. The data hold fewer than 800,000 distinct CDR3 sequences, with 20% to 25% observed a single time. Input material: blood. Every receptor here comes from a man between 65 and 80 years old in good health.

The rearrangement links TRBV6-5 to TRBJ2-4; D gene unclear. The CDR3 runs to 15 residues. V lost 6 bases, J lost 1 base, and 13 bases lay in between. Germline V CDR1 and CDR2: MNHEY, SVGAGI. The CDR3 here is CASSPAQEAKNIQYF. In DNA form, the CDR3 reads TGTGCCAGCAGCCCAGCGCAAGAGGCCAAAAACATTCAGTACTTC.

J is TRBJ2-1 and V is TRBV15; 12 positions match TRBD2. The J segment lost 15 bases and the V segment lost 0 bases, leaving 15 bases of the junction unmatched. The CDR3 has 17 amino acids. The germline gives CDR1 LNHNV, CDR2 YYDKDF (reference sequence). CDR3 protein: CATSREVTGLAGQTRFF. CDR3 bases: TGTGCCACCAGCAGAGAGGTTACGGGACTAGCGGGCCAGACCCGGTTCTTC.

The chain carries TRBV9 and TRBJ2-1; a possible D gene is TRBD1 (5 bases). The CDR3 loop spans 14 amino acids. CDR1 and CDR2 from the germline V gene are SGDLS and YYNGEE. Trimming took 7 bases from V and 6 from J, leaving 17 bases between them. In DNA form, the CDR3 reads TGTGCCAGCGCCGGAAGGGGTCTTCTCAATGAGCAGTTCTTC. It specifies CASAGRGLLNEQFF.

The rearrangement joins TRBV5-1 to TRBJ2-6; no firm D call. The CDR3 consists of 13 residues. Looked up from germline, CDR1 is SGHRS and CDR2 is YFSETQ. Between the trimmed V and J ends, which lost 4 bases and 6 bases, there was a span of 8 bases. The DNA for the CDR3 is TGCGCCAGCAGCACACCAGAGGCCAACGTCCTGACTTTC. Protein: CASSTPEANVLTF.

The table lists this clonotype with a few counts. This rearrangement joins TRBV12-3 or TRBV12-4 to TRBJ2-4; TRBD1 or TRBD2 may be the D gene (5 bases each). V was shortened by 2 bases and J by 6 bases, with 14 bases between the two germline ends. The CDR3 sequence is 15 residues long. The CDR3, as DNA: TGTGCCAGCAGTTTATGGGACCGCCAAGGAAACATTCAGTACTTC. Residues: CASSLWDRQGNIQYF.

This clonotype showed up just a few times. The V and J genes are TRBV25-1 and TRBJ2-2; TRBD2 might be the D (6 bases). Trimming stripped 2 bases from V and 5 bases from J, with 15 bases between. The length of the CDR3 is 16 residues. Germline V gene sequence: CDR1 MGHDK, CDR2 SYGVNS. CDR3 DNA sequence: TGTGCCAGCAGTGAAACGCGTCTAGCGTTAACCGGGGAGCTGTTTTTT. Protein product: CASSETRLALTGELFF.

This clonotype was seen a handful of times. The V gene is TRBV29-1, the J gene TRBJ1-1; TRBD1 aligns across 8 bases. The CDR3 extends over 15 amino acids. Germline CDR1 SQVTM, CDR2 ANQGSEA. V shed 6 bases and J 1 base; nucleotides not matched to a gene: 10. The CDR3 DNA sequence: TGCAGCGTATTCAGGGGGCCGACATGGAACACTGAAGCTTTCTTT. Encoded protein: CSVFRGPTWNTEAFF.

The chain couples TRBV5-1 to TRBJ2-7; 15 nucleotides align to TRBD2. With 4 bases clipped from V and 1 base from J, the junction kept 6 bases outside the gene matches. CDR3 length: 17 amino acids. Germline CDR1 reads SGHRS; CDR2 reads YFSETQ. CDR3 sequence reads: CASSLGLAGGRSYEQYF. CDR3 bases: TGCGCCAGCAGCCTAGGACTAGCGGGAGGGCGATCCTACGAGCAGTACTTC.

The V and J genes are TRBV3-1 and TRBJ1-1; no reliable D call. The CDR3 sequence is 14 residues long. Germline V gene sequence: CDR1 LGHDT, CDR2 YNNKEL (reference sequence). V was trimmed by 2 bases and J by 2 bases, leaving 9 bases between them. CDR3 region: CASSQSQPNTEAFF. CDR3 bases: TGTGCCAGCAGCCAAAGTCAGCCCAACACTGAAGCTTTCTTT.

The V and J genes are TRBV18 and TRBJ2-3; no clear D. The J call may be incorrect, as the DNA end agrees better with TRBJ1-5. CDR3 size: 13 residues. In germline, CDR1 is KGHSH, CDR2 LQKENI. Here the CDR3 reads CASSSTAGDGQHF. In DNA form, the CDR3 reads TGTGCCAGCTCATCAACGGCGGGAGATGGGCAGCATTTT.

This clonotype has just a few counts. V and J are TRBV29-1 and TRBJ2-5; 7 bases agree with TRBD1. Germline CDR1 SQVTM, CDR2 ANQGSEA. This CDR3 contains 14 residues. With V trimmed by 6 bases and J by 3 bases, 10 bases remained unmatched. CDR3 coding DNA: TGCAGCGTGGGGCCTCCCGGGACAGAAGAGACCCAGTACTTC. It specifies CSVGPPGTEETQYF.

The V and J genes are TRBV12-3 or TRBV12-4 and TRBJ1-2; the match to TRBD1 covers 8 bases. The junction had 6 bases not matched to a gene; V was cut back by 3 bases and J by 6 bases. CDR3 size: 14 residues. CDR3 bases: TGTGCCAGCAGTTTCCTCGGACAGGGAGATGGCTACACCTTC. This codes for CASSFLGQGDGYTF.